These T cell receptor beta chains were read from a single sample in a study of blood T cell repertoires in COVID-19. The repertoire was sequenced with immunoSEQ multiplex PCR; TCRdb's copy has only in-frame clones and lacks some. The repertoire consists of 150,000 to 200,000 clones, with approximately 83% occurring once and the leading ten covering around 8.3%. The source material was peripheral blood. Receptors were obtained from a man aged 55-75 years with acute or convalescent COVID-19. CDR3s include the opening cysteine and the closing phenylalanine or tryptophan. The order of the fields is clone size, V gene, J gene, CDR3 length, D gene, CDR3 protein, CDR3 DNA. A D gene is named only where the DNA matches it firmly. Not all rows give a size; the values are once, few, many and, for expanded clones, a class.

>-|TRBV28|TRBJ2-7|14|TRBD2
CASSRSGRAYEQYF
TGTGCCAGCAGCAGAAGCGGGAGGGCCTACGAGCAGTACTTC
>-|TRBV6-6|TRBJ2-5|15|-
CASSYERVTQETQYF
TGTGCCAGCAGTTACGAGCGGGTCACCCAAGAGACCCAGTACTTC
>-|TRBV7-9|TRBJ1-2|15|-
CASSFGPQGLKGYTF
TGTGCCAGCAGCTTCGGGCCGCAGGGGTTAAAGGGCTACACCTTC
>-|TRBV11-3|TRBJ2-1|16|TRBD2
CASSGGLADSYNEQFF
TGTGCCAGCAGCGGGGGACTAGCGGACTCCTACAATGAGCAGTTCTTC
>-|TRBV7-3|TRBJ2-7|14|-
CASSLSGTTYEQYF
TGTGCCAGCAGCTTAAGTGGGACAACCTACGAGCAGTACTTC
>-|TRBV10-1|TRBJ2-3|16|TRBD2
CASSELRTSGSDTQYF
TGCGCCAGCAGTGAGCTGAGGACTAGCGGCTCAGATACGCAGTATTTT
>-|TRBV19|TRBJ1-2|15|TRBD1
CASRDRHYYNYGYTF
TGTGCCAGCAGGGACAGGCACTATTATAACTATGGCTACACCTTC
>-|TRBV19|TRBJ2-1|15|TRBD2
CASSTGLAGYNEQFF
TGTGCCAGTAGTACGGGACTAGCGGGCTACAATGAGCAGTTCTTC
>-|TRBV2|TRBJ1-5|14|-
CASSVEGEYQPQHF
TGTGCCAGCAGTGTCGAGGGAGAGTATCAGCCCCAGCATTTT
>-|TRBV7-2|TRBJ1-1|15|-
CASSLLAQGWREAFF
TGTGCCAGCAGCTTATTAGCCCAGGGCTGGCGTGAAGCTTTCTTT
>-|TRBV7-3|TRBJ2-1|13|TRBD2
CASSSGLGNEQFF
TGTGCCAGCAGCTCAGGACTAGGGAATGAGCAGTTCTTC
>-|TRBV6-5|TRBJ1-6|13|TRBD1
CASSNRGDPPLHF
TGTGCCAGCAGTAACAGGGGAGATCCACCCCTCCACTTT
>few|TRBV5-1|TRBJ1-2|14|TRBD1
CASSLEGRGYGYTF
TGCGCCAGCAGCTTGGAAGGCAGGGGGTATGGCTACACCTTC
>-|TRBV11-2|TRBJ2-1|15|TRBD1
CASSFGTGRVNEQFF
TGTGCCAGCAGCTTCGGGACAGGGAGGGTCAATGAGCAGTTCTTC
>-|TRBV21-1|TRBJ2-7|17|-
CASSKFPPGQIIYEQYF
TGTGCCAGCAGCAAATTTCCCCCGGGACAGATAATCTACGAGCAGTACTTC
>few|TRBV27|TRBJ2-7|15|TRBD2
CASSPRTSGGYEQYF
TGTGCCAGCAGTCCGAGGACTAGCGGGGGCTACGAGCAGTACTTC
>-|TRBV5-1|TRBJ1-5|15|TRBD1
CASSLQGGSNQPQHF
TGCGCCAGCAGCTTACAGGGGGGAAGCAATCAGCCCCAGCATTTT
>-|TRBV19|TRBJ2-4|14|-
CASRSVEAKNIQYF
TGTGCCAGTAGGTCGGTGGAGGCCAAAAACATTCAGTACTTC
>-|TRBV6-5|TRBJ1-1|13|TRBD1
CASSPRQGAEAFF
TGTGCCAGCAGTCCTCGACAGGGGGCTGAAGCTTTCTTT
>-|TRBV28|TRBJ1-5|15|-
CASSFGSTGIKPQHF
TGTGCCAGCAGTTTCGGGAGCACCGGAATCAAGCCCCAGCATTTT
>-|TRBV7-2|TRBJ2-6|18|-
CASSRRSGAGTGANVLTF
TGTGCCAGCAGCCGTAGATCGGGCGCGGGGACCGGGGCCAACGTCCTGACTTTC
>few|TRBV3-1/TRBV3-2|TRBJ1-2|11|-
CASSHRYGYTF
TGTGCCAGCAGCCACAGGTATGGCTACACCTTC
>-|TRBV24-1|TRBJ2-5|15|TRBD2
CATSGAGGYQETQYF
TGTGCCACCAGTGGGGCGGGAGGGTACCAAGAGACCCAGTACTTC
>-|TRBV7-2|TRBJ1-1|15|-
CASSLVAGMNTEAFF
TGTGCCAGCAGCTTAGTGGCAGGGATGAACACTGAAGCTTTCTTT